The 10 T cell receptor beta chains given below trace back to one sample, sequenced in a study of memory CD4+ T cells and cytomegalovirus serostatus. Single viable CD3+CD4+CD8-CD45RO+ cells were sorted as the memory CD4+ T cells. The data were produced by immunoSEQ multiplex PCR, yet TCRdb's version contains in-frame clones alone and is incomplete. The sample has roughly 28,000 clones, 70% to 80% seen once. Material for sequencing was memory CD4+ T cells from blood. The receptor source for this set is an adult in good health and CMV-seronegative.

The rearrangement uses TRBV7-2 and TRBJ2-1; 11 nucleotides match TRBD2. This CDR3 comprises 15 residues. The ends lost 6 bases at V and 9 bases at J; junction bases unmatched: 10. Per the germline V gene, CDR1 is SGHTA and CDR2 is FQGNSA. The chain's CDR3 is CASSFPGLAAREQFF. The DNA for the CDR3 is TGTGCCAGCAGTTTTCCGGGACTAGCGGCTCGTGAGCAGTTCTTC.

The chain has TRBV28 and TRBJ1-5, with a tentative D call TRBD1 (5 bases). CDR1 is MDHEN, CDR2 SYDVKM, per germline. Trimming removed 10 bases from V and 3 bases from J, with 16 bases in between. This CDR3 comprises 14 residues. The chain's CDR3 is CAIKRDLDNQPQHF. CDR3 sequence (DNA): TGTGCCATCAAACGGGACCTCGACAATCAGCCCCAGCATTTT.

This chain connects TRBV6-1 to TRBJ1-2; 7 bases match TRBD1. The ends lost 6 bases at V and 2 bases at J; junction bases unmatched: 6. Germline assignment: CDR1 MNHNS and CDR2 SASEGT. This CDR3 has 14 residues. CDR3 residues: CASSPSRGNYGYTF. The CDR3 nucleotides read TGTGCCAGCAGCCCGAGCAGGGGGAACTATGGCTACACCTTC.

The chain couples TRBV4-2 to TRBJ2-3; 14 nucleotides line up with TRBD2. V lost 4 bases, J lost 0 bases, and 9 bases stayed unmatched. Germline CDR1 is LGHNA and CDR2 is YNFKEQ. This CDR3 is built from 19 residues. The CDR3 sequence is CASSRRTSGGIPSTDTQYF. Here the CDR3 DNA reads TGTGCCAGCAGCCGCCGGACTAGCGGGGGGATTCCTAGCACAGATACGCAGTATTTT.

CDR3 DNA sequence: TGTGCCAGCACCCTCGGGACATCTGGGGCCAACGTCCTGACTTTC. This translates into CASTLGTSGANVLTF. This rearrangement joins TRBV7-9 to TRBJ2-6, with TRBD1 as a possible D gene (6 bases). The CDR3 spans 15 residues. With 7 bases removed from V and 1 base from J, the gap between germline ends came to 11 bases. Germline CDR1 SEHNR, CDR2 FQNEAQ (reference sequence).

This chain connects TRBV27 to TRBJ1-6; D is undetermined. Trimming removed 8 bases from V and 0 bases from J, with 5 bases in between. The CDR3 has 13 amino acids. Germline-derived CDR1 and CDR2 are MNHEY and SMNVEV (reference sequence). DNA of the CDR3: TGTGCCAGCCGGAGCTCCTATAATTCACCCCTCCACTTT. Its protein is CASRSSYNSPLHF.

The rearrangement links TRBV28 to TRBJ1-1, with TRBD1 matching over 8 bases. Germline lookup yields CDR1 MDHEN and CDR2 SYDVKM. Germline trimming cut 10 bases from V and 3 bases from J; bases unmatched to any gene: 7. The CDR3 is 13 amino acids. CDR3 residues: CAILTGGYTEAFF. In DNA form, the CDR3 reads TGTGCCATCCTCACAGGGGGTTACACTGAAGCTTTCTTT.

CDR3 sequence: CASSLTGSGANVLTF. The CDR3 region has the DNA TGCGCCAGCAGCTTGACAGGGTCTGGGGCCAACGTCCTGACTTTC. The gene calls are TRBV5-1 and TRBJ2-6, with D perhaps matching TRBD1 (6 bases). CDR3 length: 15 residues. Germline CDR1 is SGHRS and CDR2 is YFSETQ. Trimming shortened V by 1 base and J by 1 base, and 6 bases separated the two germline ends. The full variable domain, rest sourced from reference TRBV5-1 and TRBJ2-6, is KAGVTQTPRYLIKTRGQQVTLSCSPISGHRSVSWYQQTPGQGLQFLFEYFSETQRNKGNFPGRFSGRQFSNSRSEMNVSTLELGDSALYLCASSLTGSGANVLTFGAGSRLTVL.

This rearrangement joins TRBV6-6 to TRBJ2-3; 7 positions match TRBD2. The ends lost 2 bases at V and 5 bases at J; junction bases unmatched: 10. Germline lookup yields CDR1 MNHNY and CDR2 SVGAGI (reference sequence). The CDR3 has 16 amino acids. Here the CDR3 reads CASSYGASGSLDTQYF. As DNA, the CDR3 is TGTGCCAGCAGTTACGGCGCTAGCGGATCCCTAGATACGCAGTATTTT.

V and J are TRBV4-1 and TRBJ2-1; D gene uncertain. The V end was cut by 3 bases, the J end by 7 bases, with 13 bases between. Per germline, CDR1 MGHRA and CDR2 YSYEKL. The CDR3 spans 14 residues. The CDR3 DNA is TGCGCCAGCAGCCACGCTTATATCGCGAATGAGCAGTTCTTC. Protein product: CASSHAYIANEQFF.